This T cell receptor beta chain was captured by sequencing in a study of T cell clonotyping in hematopoietic cell transplantation. Germline V lookup: CDR1 SGHRS, CDR2 YFSETQ. V dropped 5 bases and J dropped 11 bases, with 16 bases sitting between them. CDR3 size: 12 residues. This clone was observed once. Produced via immunoSEQ multiplex PCR; TCRdb's table is partial and in-frame only. This table holds about 45,000 clones, roughly 92% found once. Sequencing was carried out using peripheral blood mononuclear cells. This TCR was recovered from a woman aged 45-59 years in good health. Some clones in this sample may be carry-over from other donors' samples. V and J are TRBV5-1 and TRBJ1-1, with D possibly TRBD1 on 6 matching bases. CDR3 nucleotide sequence: TGCGCCAGCAGATTCACCGGGACACAGGCTTTCTTT. Its translation is CASRFTGTQAFF.